This TCR beta chain was documented in a study of shared clonotypes between healthy human individuals. Germline V gene sequence: CDR1 MDHEN, CDR2 SYDVKM. The V end was cut by 3 bases, the J end by 5 bases, with 19 bases between. The CDR3 runs 16 residues. Measured with immunoSEQ multiplex PCR; TCRdb has only the in-frame clones, and not every one. The table has 2.3 million or so clones, approximately 95% seen once. The receptor was derived from a man between 18 and 35 years old in good health. Some clones in this sample may be carry-over from other donors' samples. This chain joins TRBV28 and TRBJ1-1; D not resolved. Sequenced: naive CD4+ T cells from PBMCs. Subset in this sample: CD45RA+ positively selected. For the CDR3, the DNA is TGTGCCAGCAGTTTTGGAGGAGCGGGGTTCCGGACTGAAGCTTTCTTT. This sequence encodes CASSFGGAGFRTEAFF.